This TCR beta chain was sequenced in a study of OX40 agonist ivuxolimab in advanced cancers. Background on the whole study: The costimulatory receptor OX40 (CD134) was targeted by ivuxolimab, a fully human IgG2 agonistic monoclonal antibody. Three dose-escalation patients achieved partial responses, one with hepatocellular carcinoma and two with cutaneous melanoma. The paper describes the monotherapy dose-escalation part (N = 52 patients) of the phase I trial of ivuxolimab. Peripheral TCRbeta sequencing aimed to test whether ivuxolimab altered TCR sequence diversity and caused clonal T-cell expansion. Of the approximately 50 dose-escalation patients, hepatocellular carcinoma was present in about 20, melanoma in some 15, renal cell carcinoma in 9 and head and neck cancer in 9. Intravenous ivuxolimab was administered to patients every 2 weeks at six dose levels: 0.01, 0.1, 0.3, 1.5, 3 and 10 mg/kg. Patients were allowed to have had prior anti-PD-1, anti-PD-L1 or anti-CTLA-4 therapy, and around 40% of the dose-escalation patients had previously received checkpoint inhibitors. In the dose-escalation cohort, 82.7% of patients were male, and the mean age was around 65 years with a range of roughly 23 to 79.

Regarding this clone: The antigen this receptor binds is unknown. Base qualities are missing; no much larger clone stands one base away.

Study-wide findings and limitations: At doses of 0.1 to 3.0 mg/kg, clonal expansion of both CD4+ and CD8+ blood T cells was observed from baseline to week 6. The antigen specificity of the clonally expanded peripheral T cells was not determined. After ivuxolimab, CD8+ T cells had more expanded clones than CD4+ T cells on average. Low levels of normalized T-cell clonal expansion were also seen in some patients who did not respond. In the 0.1-3.0 mg/kg groups, partial responders were among the patients with the lowest normalized peripheral clonal expansion, particularly in CD8+ T cells.

Patients with autoimmune disease history or receiving systemic immunosuppression were excluded from the trial. Peripheral blood for TCR sequencing was collected from all dose cohorts at baseline, on cycle 4 day 1, and on cycle 7 day 1. The samples were taken from a phase I, first-in-human, multicenter, open-label dose-escalation trial of ivuxolimab. The trial enrolled adults with locally advanced or metastatic head and neck squamous cell, hepatocellular, melanoma or renal cell carcinoma. Before TCR sequencing, CD4+ T cells and CD8+ T cells from peripheral blood were sorted into separate populations. For sequencing of the TCRbeta CDR3 region, genomic DNA was extracted from the sorted cells. The immunoSEQ Assay was used to sequence the TCRbeta CDR3 regions. The table was pulled from immuneACCESS by TCRdb, which kept in-frame rearrangements only. Such tables lose some clones; where checked, under half of the loss comes from unresolved V genes, and the rest has no known cause. For this sample the table gives 35,000 to 40,000 clones, of which 70% to 90% were detected only once. The top ten constitute 9.5% to 15% of the sample.

The input for sequencing was CD4+ or CD8+ T cells sorted from blood, taken in a trial of the OX40 agonist ivuxolimab. This clonotype was sampled from an adult with an advanced solid tumor such as melanoma, head and neck, liver or kidney cancer.

CDR3 protein: CASSILRPDTDTQYF. The DNA sequence is TGTGCCAGTAGTATCCTGCGGCCCGACACAGATACGCAGTATTTT. The sequence is built from TRBV19 and TRBJ2-3; the D gene is unclear. From cysteine to phenylalanine, the CDR3 is 15 amino acids long. The sequence is cut down to CDR3 DNA, 45 bases in frame from base 1. V gives up 3 bases and J gives up 2 bases, and the segment between their germline ends measures 12 bases. From the germline V gene (reference sequence), CDR1 is LNHDA and CDR2 is SQIVND.